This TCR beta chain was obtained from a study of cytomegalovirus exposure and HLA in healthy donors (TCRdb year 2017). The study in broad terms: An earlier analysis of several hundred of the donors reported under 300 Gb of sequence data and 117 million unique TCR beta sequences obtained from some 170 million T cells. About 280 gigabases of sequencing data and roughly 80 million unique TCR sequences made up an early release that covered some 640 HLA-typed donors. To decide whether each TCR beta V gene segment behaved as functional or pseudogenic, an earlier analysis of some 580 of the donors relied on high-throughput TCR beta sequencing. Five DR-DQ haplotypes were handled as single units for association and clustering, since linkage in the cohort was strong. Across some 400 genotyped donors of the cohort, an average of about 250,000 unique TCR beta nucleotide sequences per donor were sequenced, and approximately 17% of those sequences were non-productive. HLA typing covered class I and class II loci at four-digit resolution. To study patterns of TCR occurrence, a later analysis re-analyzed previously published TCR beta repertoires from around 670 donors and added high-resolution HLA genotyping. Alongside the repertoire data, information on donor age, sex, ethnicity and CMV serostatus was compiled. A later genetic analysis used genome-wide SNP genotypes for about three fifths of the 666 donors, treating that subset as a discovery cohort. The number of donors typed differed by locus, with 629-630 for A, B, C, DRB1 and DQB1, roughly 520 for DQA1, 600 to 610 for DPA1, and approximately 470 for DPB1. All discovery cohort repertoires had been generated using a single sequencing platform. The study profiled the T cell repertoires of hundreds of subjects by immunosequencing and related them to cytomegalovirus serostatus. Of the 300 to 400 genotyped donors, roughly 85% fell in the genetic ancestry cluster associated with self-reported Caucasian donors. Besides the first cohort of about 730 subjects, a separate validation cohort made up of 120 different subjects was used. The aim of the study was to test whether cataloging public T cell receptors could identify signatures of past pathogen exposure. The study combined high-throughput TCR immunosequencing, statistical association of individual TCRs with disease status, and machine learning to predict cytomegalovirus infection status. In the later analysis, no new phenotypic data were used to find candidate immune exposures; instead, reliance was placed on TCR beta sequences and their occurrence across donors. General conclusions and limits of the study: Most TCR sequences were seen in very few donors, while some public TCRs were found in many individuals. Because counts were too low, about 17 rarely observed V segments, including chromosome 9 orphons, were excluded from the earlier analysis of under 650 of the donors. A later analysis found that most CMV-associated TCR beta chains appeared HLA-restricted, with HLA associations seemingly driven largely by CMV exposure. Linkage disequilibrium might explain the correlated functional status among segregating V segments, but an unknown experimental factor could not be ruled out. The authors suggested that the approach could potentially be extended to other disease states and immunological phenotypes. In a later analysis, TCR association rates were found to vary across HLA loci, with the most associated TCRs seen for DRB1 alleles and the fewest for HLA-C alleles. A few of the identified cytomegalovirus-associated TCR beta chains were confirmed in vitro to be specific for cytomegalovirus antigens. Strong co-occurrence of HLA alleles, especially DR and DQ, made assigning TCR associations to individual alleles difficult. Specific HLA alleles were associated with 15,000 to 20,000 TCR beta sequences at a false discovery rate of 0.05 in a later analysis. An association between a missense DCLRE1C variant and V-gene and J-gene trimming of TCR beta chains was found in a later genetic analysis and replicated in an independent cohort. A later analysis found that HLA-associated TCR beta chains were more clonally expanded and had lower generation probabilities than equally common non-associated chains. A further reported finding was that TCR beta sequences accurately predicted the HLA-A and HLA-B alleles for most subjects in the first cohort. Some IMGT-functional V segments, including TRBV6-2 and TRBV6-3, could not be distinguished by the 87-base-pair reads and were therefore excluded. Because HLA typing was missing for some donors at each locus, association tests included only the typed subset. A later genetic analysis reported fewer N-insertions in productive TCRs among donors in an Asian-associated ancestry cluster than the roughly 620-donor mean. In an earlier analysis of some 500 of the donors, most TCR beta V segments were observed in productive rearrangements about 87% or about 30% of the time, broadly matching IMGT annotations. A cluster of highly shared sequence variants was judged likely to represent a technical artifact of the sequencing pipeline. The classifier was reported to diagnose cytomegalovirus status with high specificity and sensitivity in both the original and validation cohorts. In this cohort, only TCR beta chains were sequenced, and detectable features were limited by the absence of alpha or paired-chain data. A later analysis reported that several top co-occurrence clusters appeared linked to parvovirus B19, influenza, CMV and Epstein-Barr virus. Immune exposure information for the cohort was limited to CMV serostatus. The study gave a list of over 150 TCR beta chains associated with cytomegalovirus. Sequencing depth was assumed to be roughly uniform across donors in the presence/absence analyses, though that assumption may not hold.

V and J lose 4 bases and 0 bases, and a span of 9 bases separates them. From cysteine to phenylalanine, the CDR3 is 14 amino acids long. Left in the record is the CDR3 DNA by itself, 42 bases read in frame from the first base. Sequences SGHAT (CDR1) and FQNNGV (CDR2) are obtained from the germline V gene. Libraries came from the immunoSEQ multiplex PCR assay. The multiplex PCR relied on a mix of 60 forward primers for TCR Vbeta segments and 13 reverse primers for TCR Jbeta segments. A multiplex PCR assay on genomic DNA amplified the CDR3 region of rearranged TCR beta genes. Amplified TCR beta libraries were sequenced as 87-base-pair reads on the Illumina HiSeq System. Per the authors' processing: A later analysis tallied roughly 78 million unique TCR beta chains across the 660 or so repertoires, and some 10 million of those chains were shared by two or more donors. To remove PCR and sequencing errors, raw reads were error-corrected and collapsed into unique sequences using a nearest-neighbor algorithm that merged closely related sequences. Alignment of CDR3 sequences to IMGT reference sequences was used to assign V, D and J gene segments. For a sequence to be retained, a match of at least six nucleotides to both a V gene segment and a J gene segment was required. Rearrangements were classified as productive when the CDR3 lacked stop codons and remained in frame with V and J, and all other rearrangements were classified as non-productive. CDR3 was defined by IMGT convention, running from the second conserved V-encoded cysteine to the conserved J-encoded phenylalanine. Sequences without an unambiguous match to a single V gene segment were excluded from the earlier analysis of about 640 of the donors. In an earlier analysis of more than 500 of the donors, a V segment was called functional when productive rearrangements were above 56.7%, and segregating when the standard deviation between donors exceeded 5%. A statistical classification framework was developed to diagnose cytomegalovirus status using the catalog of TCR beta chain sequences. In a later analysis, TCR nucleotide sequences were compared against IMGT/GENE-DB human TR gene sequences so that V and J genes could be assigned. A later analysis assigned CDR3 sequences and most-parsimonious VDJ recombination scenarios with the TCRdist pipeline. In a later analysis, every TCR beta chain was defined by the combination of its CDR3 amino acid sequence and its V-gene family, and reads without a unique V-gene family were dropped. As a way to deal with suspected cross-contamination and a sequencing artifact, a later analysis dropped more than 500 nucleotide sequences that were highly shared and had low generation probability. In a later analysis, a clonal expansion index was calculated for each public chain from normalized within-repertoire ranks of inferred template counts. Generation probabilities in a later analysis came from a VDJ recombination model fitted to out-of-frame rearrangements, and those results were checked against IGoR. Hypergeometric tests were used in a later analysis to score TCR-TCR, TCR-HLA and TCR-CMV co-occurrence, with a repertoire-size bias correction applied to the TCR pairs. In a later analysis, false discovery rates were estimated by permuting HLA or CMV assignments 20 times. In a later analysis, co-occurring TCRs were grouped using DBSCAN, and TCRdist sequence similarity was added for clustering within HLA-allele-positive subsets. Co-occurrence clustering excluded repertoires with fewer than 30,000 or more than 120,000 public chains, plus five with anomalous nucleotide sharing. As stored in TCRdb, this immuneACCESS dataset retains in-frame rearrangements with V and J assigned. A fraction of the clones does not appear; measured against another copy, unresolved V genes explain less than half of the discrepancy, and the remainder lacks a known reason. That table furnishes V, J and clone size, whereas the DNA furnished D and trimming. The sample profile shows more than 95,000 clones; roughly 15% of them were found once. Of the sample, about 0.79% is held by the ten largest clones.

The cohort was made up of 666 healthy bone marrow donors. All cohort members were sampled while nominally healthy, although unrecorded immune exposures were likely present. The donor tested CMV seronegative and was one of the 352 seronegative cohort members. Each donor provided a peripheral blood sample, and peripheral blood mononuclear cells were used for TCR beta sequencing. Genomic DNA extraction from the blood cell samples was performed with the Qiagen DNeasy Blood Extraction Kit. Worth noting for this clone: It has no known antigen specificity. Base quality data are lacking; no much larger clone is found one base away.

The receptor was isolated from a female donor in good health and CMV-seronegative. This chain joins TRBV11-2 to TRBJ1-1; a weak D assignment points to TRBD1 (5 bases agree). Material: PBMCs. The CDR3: CASSSLRVNTEAFF. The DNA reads TGTGCCAGCAGCTCCCTCAGGGTGAACACTGAAGCTTTCTTT.